This entry lists 18 T cell receptor beta chains sequenced from one sample in a study of a mutant IDH1 vaccine in newly diagnosed glioma. Generated by immunoSEQ multiplex PCR, the TCRdb table keeps only in-frame clones and is missing some. The data contain more than 35,000 clones, roughly 79% of them singletons. Their antigens are not known. The sample's time point: week 35, safety follow-up. The vaccine gave 300 ug of a 20-mer mutant IDH1 peptide subcutaneously per dose. The specimen comprised PBMCs, sampled from a glioma patient whose treatment included an IDH1 peptide vaccine. These receptors all stem from a middle-aged woman with glioma. Some clones in this sample may be carry-over from other donors' samples.

The gene calls are TRBV9 and TRBJ2-5; D remains unclear. Germline V gene data show CDR1 as SGDLS and CDR2 as YYNGEE. The V and J ends lost 0 bases and 2 bases respectively, with 5 bases between them. CDR3 length: 13 residues. This CDR3 is CASSVVPQETQYF. The CDR3 coding sequence is TGTGCCAGCAGCGTAGTTCCGCAAGAGACCCAGTACTTC.

This clone was recorded only once. The genes are TRBV10-1 and TRBJ2-2; 8 bases map to TRBD1. Trimming took 4 bases from V and 4 from J; bases not matched to a gene: 5. Germline V CDR1 and CDR2: WNHNN, SYGVQD (reference sequence). This CDR3 has 15 amino acids. The chain's CDR3 is CASSVWTGRTGELFF. CDR3 nucleotides: TGCGCCAGCAGTGTTTGGACAGGGCGCACCGGGGAGCTGTTTTTT.

The sample holds a few counts of this clone. The chain employs TRBV30 and TRBJ1-1, with D uncertain. V was trimmed by 3 bases and J by 1 base, leaving 3 bases between them. The CDR3 totals 11 residues. CDR1 and CDR2 from the germline V gene are GTSNPN and SVGIG (reference sequence). The CDR3 sequence is CAWRQNTEAFF. CDR3 sequence (DNA): TGTGCCTGGAGGCAGAACACTGAAGCTTTCTTT. Based on the CDR3 plus reference TRBV30 and TRBJ1-1, the full variable domain is SQTIHQWPATLVQPVGSPLSLECTVEGTSNPNLYWYRQAAGRGLQLLFYSVGIGQISSEVPQNLSASRPQDRQFILSSKKLLLSDSGFYLCAWRQNTEAFFGQGTRLTVV.

The chain joins TRBV14 to TRBJ1-1; D is perhaps TRBD1 (5 bases). Germline assignment: CDR1 SGHDN and CDR2 FVKESK. V shed 0 bases and J shed 4 bases, with 15 bases lying between them. The CDR3 is made up of 16 amino acids. The CDR3 bases are TGTGCCAGCAGCCAAGACAGGGCAGGGCGGGGCACTGAAGCTTTCTTT. Its translation is CASSQDRAGRGTEAFF. The full variable domain, with the rest looked up from reference TRBV14 and TRBJ1-1, is EAGVTQFPSHSVIEKGQTVTLRCDPISGHDNLYWYRRVMGKEIKFLLHFVKESKQDESGMPNNRFLAERTGGTYSTLKVQPAELEDSGVYFCASSQDRAGRGTEAFFGQGTRLTVV.

The CDR3 DNA is TGTGCCAGCAGCGCTCCGGGAGGGTCGGACACCGGGGAGCTGTTTTTT. It specifies CASSAPGGSDTGELFF. The V call is TRBV9, the J call TRBJ2-2; 8 nucleotides align to TRBD2. The CDR3 is 16 residues long. Germline V gene data show CDR1 as SGDLS and CDR2 as YYNGEE. The ends lost 3 bases at V and 3 bases at J; junction bases unmatched: 7.

The chain couples TRBV18 to TRBJ2-4; D perhaps matches TRBD2 (6 bases). Germline lookup yields CDR1 KGHSH and CDR2 LQKENI. Trimming took off 3 bases at V and 0 bases at J, with 9 bases between the two ends. This CDR3 spans 15 amino acids. CDR3 region: CASSPEGLAKNIQYF. DNA for the CDR3: TGTGCCAGCTCACCGGAGGGATTAGCCAAAAACATTCAGTACTTC.

The chain recombines TRBV29-1 with TRBJ2-1; 8 bases fit TRBD2. With 4 bases clipped from V and 0 bases from J, the junction kept 2 bases outside the gene matches. The CDR3 length is 14 residues. The germline gives CDR1 SQVTM, CDR2 ANQGSEA. CDR3 region: CSVGSGSSYNEQFF. DNA of the CDR3: TGCAGCGTTGGGAGCGGGAGCTCCTACAATGAGCAGTTCTTC.

The genes are TRBV5-1 and TRBJ2-1; 8 positions match TRBD2. CDR3 size: 13 residues. In germline, CDR1 is SGHRS, CDR2 YFSETQ. V gave up 4 bases and J gave up 9 bases; unmatched junction bases: 6. CDR3 sequence (DNA): TGCGCCAGCAGCGCGTACCGGGGGGGTGAGCAGTTCTTC. It is translated as CASSAYRGGEQFF.

About this clone: One end of the junction fails to match germline, which may point to a read error. The chain couples TRBV7-9 to TRBJ2-5, with 7 bases fitting TRBD1. The CDR3 runs 16 residues. The germline CDR1 and CDR2 sequences are SEHNR and FQNEAQ (reference sequence). This CDR3 reads CASSVFAGTEQEIQYF. In DNA, the CDR3 is TGTGCCAGCAGCGTATTCGCCGGGACAGAGCAAGAGATCCAGTACTTC.

V gene TRBV12-5 combines with J gene TRBJ2-3; D not resolved. CDR1 is LGHNT and CDR2 is FRNRAP in the germline V gene. This CDR3 spans 11 amino acids. Trimming cost V 5 bases and J 6 bases, with 6 bases left between them. The CDR3 loop is CASGIGDTQYF. DNA for the CDR3: TGTGCTAGTGGTATTGGGGATACGCAGTATTTT.

V and J are TRBV19 and TRBJ2-1, with 7 bases lining up with TRBD1. The CDR3 runs to 13 residues. V lost 8 bases, J lost 2 bases, and 3 bases stayed unmatched. Germline V gene sequence: CDR1 LNHDA, CDR2 SQIVND (reference sequence). The CDR3 nucleotides read TGTGCCAGTTCCCAGGGGGCCTACAATGAGCAGTTCTTC. Protein sequence: CASSQGAYNEQFF.

This clone is medium-sized within its sample. CDR3 sequence: CASSPRGGGSTGELFF. In nucleotides, the CDR3 is TGCGCCAGCAGCCCCCGCGGAGGGGGTAGCACCGGGGAGCTGTTTTTT. This chain connects TRBV4-1 to TRBJ2-2, with D tentatively TRBD1 or TRBD2 (6 bases each). V lost 4 bases to trimming and J lost 4 bases, with 16 bases between them. The length of the CDR3 is 16 residues. Germline CDR1 MGHRA, CDR2 YSYEKL.

This clone was recorded only once. The rearrangement links TRBV28 to TRBJ1-1, with D unresolved. This CDR3 has 15 residues. V gave up 3 bases and J gave up 2 bases, with 13 bases separating them. Germline V gives CDR1 MDHEN, CDR2 SYDVKM. The DNA of the CDR3 is TGTGCCAGCAGTTTGGTGAGGATAAGTAACACTGAAGCTTTCTTT. Its translation: CASSLVRISNTEAFF.

The rearrangement uses TRBV5-4 and TRBJ2-2; a possible D gene is TRBD1 (6 bases). This CDR3 spans 12 amino acids. V was pared by 6 bases and J by 7 bases, with 10 bases between. Germline assignment: CDR1 SGHNT and CDR2 YYREEE (reference sequence). CDR3 sequence reads: CASTPDSGELFF. The DNA for the CDR3 is TGTGCCAGCACCCCGGACAGCGGGGAGCTGTTTTTT.

This sequence joins TRBV9 and TRBJ2-7; 8 nucleotides agree with TRBD1. The CDR3 length is 14 residues. Germline CDR1 reads SGDLS; CDR2 reads YYNGEE. V lost 2 bases to trimming and J lost 2 bases; unmatched junction nucleotides: 3. The DNA of the CDR3 is TGTGCCAGCAGCGTGACAGGGGTTGCCTACGAGCAGTACTTC. Protein sequence: CASSVTGVAYEQYF.

V gene TRBV5-1 combines with J gene TRBJ2-3, with 7 bases aligning to TRBD1. With 4 bases clipped from V and 0 bases from J, the junction kept 11 bases outside the gene matches. CDR3 size: 17 residues. Germline V lookup: CDR1 SGHRS, CDR2 YFSETQ. The CDR3 DNA sequence: TGCGCCAGCAGCCAATTGAGACAGGGCCCCAGCACAGATACGCAGTATTTT. Translating it yields CASSQLRQGPSTDTQYF.

The chain joins TRBV19 to TRBJ1-1; no firm D call. This CDR3 comprises 13 residues. Trimming took 7 bases from V and 4 from J, leaving 13 bases between them. The germline V gene encodes CDR1 LNHDA and CDR2 SQIVND (reference sequence). CDR3 sequence reads: CASNPVVGTEAFF. In DNA form, the CDR3 reads TGTGCCAGTAACCCCGTCGTTGGCACTGAAGCTTTCTTT. The full variable domain, with the rest looked up from reference TRBV19 and TRBJ1-1, is DGGITQSPKYLFRKEGQNVTLSCEQNLNHDAMYWYRQDPGQGLRLIYYSQIVNDFQKGDIAEGYSVSREKKESFPLTVTSAQKNPTAFYLCASNPVVGTEAFFGQGTRLTVV.

This chain connects TRBV5-4 to TRBJ2-3; the match to TRBD2 covers 10 bases. The germline CDR1 and CDR2 sequences are SGHNT and YYREEE (reference sequence). This CDR3 is built from 15 residues. V shed 2 bases and J 5 bases; nucleotides not matched to a gene: 5. The CDR3 nucleotides read TGTGCCAGCAGCTTAGCCGGACTAGCGGAAGATACGCAGTATTTT. This codes for CASSLAGLAEDTQYF.